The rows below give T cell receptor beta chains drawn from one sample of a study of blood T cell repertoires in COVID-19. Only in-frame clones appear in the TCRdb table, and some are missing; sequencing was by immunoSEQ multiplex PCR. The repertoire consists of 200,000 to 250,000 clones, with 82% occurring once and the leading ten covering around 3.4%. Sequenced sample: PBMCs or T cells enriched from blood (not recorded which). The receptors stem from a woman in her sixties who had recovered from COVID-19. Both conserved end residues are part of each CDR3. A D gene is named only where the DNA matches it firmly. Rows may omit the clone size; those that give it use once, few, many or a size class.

CDR3 protein: CASSEETGTIYGYTF
CDR3 DNA: TGTGCCAGCAGCGAAGAAACCGGGACAATCTATGGCTACACCTTC
J gene: TRBJ1-2
clone size: NA
D gene: NA
V gene: TRBV9

CDR3 protein: CASSLEVRGEQFF
CDR3 DNA: TGTGCCAGCAGCTTAGAGGTCCGGGGTGAGCAGTTCTTC
J gene: TRBJ2-1
clone size: NA
D gene: NA
V gene: TRBV11-2

CDR3 protein: CASSQGQGPNEKLFF
CDR3 DNA: TGTGCCAGCAGCCAAGGACAGGGCCCTAATGAAAAACTGTTTTTT
J gene: TRBJ1-4
clone size: many
D gene: TRBD1
V gene: TRBV4-2

CDR3 protein: CASSQSGLLETQYF
CDR3 DNA: TGCGCCAGCAGCCAGAGCGGGCTTCTAGAGACCCAGTACTTC
J gene: TRBJ2-5
clone size: NA
D gene: NA
V gene: TRBV4-3

CDR3 protein: CASSETTGRNEKLFF
CDR3 DNA: TGTGCCAGCAGTGAGACGACAGGGAGAAATGAAAAACTGTTTTTT
J gene: TRBJ1-4
clone size: NA
D gene: TRBD1
V gene: TRBV6-1

CDR3 protein: CASRSVKFNEKLFF
CDR3 DNA: TGTGCCAGTAGGTCAGTGAAGTTTAATGAAAAACTGTTTTTT
J gene: TRBJ1-4
clone size: NA
D gene: NA
V gene: TRBV19

CDR3 protein: CASSATGSSSYEQYF
CDR3 DNA: TGTGCCAGCAGCGCGACCGGGTCGAGCTCCTACGAGCAGTACTTC
J gene: TRBJ2-7
clone size: NA
D gene: NA
V gene: TRBV9

CDR3 protein: CASSRGDEQYF
CDR3 DNA: TGTGCCAGCAGTCGGGGGGACGAGCAGTACTTC
J gene: TRBJ2-7
clone size: NA
D gene: TRBD2
V gene: TRBV7-9

CDR3 protein: CASSWTGVGYEQFF
CDR3 DNA: TGCGCCAGCAGCTGGACAGGGGTCGGCTATGAGCAGTTCTTC
J gene: TRBJ2-1
clone size: NA
D gene: TRBD1
V gene: TRBV5-1

CDR3 protein: CASSSGVYSGNTIYF
CDR3 DNA: TGTGCCAGCAGCTCAGGGGTGTACTCTGGAAACACCATATATTTT
J gene: TRBJ1-3
clone size: few
D gene: NA
V gene: TRBV7-9

CDR3 protein: CAISETGRNQPQHF
CDR3 DNA: TGTGCCATCAGTGAGACAGGGCGCAATCAGCCCCAGCATTTT
J gene: TRBJ1-5
clone size: NA
D gene: NA
V gene: TRBV10-3

CDR3 protein: CASSYTGVRGSLYGYTF
CDR3 DNA: TGTGCCAGCAGTTACACCGGGGTGCGTGGCAGCCTCTATGGCTACACCTTC
J gene: TRBJ1-2
clone size: few
D gene: NA
V gene: TRBV6-2/TRBV6-3

CDR3 protein: CSASQGGTRETQYF
CDR3 DNA: TGCAGTGCTAGTCAAGGGGGTACTCGAGAGACCCAGTACTTC
J gene: TRBJ2-5
clone size: NA
D gene: NA
V gene: TRBV20-1

CDR3 protein: CASSMRTGDIKPQHF
CDR3 DNA: TGTGCCAGTAGTATGAGGACAGGTGATATCAAGCCCCAGCATTTT
J gene: TRBJ1-5
clone size: NA
D gene: TRBD1
V gene: TRBV19

CDR3 protein: CASSLARADYGYTF
CDR3 DNA: TGTGCCAGCAGCTTAGCGAGGGCCGACTATGGCTACACCTTC
J gene: TRBJ1-2
clone size: NA
D gene: NA
V gene: TRBV7-2

CDR3 protein: CASSPPLQNYGYTF
CDR3 DNA: TGTGCCAGCTCACCACCATTACAGAACTATGGCTACACCTTC
J gene: TRBJ1-2
clone size: NA
D gene: NA
V gene: TRBV18

CDR3 protein: CASSRGQGSSYEQYF
CDR3 DNA: TGTGCCAGCAGTAGAGGACAGGGGAGCTCCTACGAGCAGTACTTC
J gene: TRBJ2-7
clone size: NA
D gene: TRBD1
V gene: TRBV11-2

CDR3 protein: CASSLGARPWVYEQYF
CDR3 DNA: TGTGCCAGCAGCTTAGGGGCTCGGCCGTGGGTCTACGAGCAGTACTTC
J gene: TRBJ2-7
clone size: NA
D gene: NA
V gene: TRBV7-2

CDR3 protein: CASSDSRTGKNYGYTF
CDR3 DNA: TGTGCCAGCAGTGATTCACGGACAGGGAAAAACTATGGCTACACCTTC
J gene: TRBJ1-2
clone size: NA
D gene: TRBD1
V gene: TRBV6-1

CDR3 protein: CASSRLGGTEAFF
CDR3 DNA: TGTGCCAGCAGCCGACTCGGCGGGACTGAAGCTTTCTTT
J gene: TRBJ1-1
clone size: NA
D gene: NA
V gene: TRBV5-6

CDR3 protein: CSVGTGRKDYGYTF
CDR3 DNA: TGCAGCGTGGGGACAGGGAGGAAGGACTATGGCTACACCTTC
J gene: TRBJ1-2
clone size: once
D gene: TRBD1
V gene: TRBV29-1

CDR3 protein: CASSPTELAGGNTQYF
CDR3 DNA: TGTGCCAGCAGCCCTACGGAGCTAGCGGGAGGAAATACGCAGTATTTT
J gene: TRBJ2-3
clone size: NA
D gene: TRBD2
V gene: TRBV11-2

CDR3 protein: CASSNSMDNEQFF
CDR3 DNA: TGCGCCAGCTCGAATAGTATGGACAATGAGCAGTTCTTC
J gene: TRBJ2-1
clone size: NA
D gene: NA
V gene: TRBV10-1

CDR3 protein: CASSIRLAGQETQYF
CDR3 DNA: TGTGCCAGCAGCATTCGACTAGCGGGCCAAGAGACCCAGTACTTC
J gene: TRBJ2-5
clone size: NA
D gene: TRBD2
V gene: TRBV5-4

CDR3 protein: CASSLDGAAETQYF
CDR3 DNA: TGTGCCAGCAGCTTAGATGGGGCCGCGGAGACCCAGTACTTC
J gene: TRBJ2-5
clone size: NA
D gene: NA
V gene: TRBV11-3

CDR3 protein: CASRGTSGSYEQYF
CDR3 DNA: TGTGCCAGCAGGGGGACTAGCGGGAGTTACGAGCAGTACTTC
J gene: TRBJ2-7
clone size: NA
D gene: TRBD2
V gene: TRBV6-5

CDR3 protein: CASSQDRTGGKLFF
CDR3 DNA: TGCGCCAGCAGCCAAGATCGGACGGGGGGTAAACTGTTTTTT
J gene: TRBJ1-4
clone size: NA
D gene: NA
V gene: TRBV4-3

CDR3 protein: CASSPAGATNNEKLFF
CDR3 DNA: TGTGCCAGCAGCCCGGCGGGTGCAACTAATAATGAAAAACTGTTTTTT
J gene: TRBJ1-4
clone size: NA
D gene: NA
V gene: TRBV11-2

CDR3 protein: CASSPTGTGGEYEQYF
CDR3 DNA: TGTGCCAGCAGCCCAACCGGGACAGGGGGCGAGTACGAGCAGTACTTC
J gene: TRBJ2-7
clone size: NA
D gene: TRBD1
V gene: TRBV4-2

CDR3 protein: CASSPKQGQSYNEQFF
CDR3 DNA: TGTGCCAGCAGCCCGAAACAGGGACAGTCCTACAATGAGCAGTTCTTC
J gene: TRBJ2-1
clone size: once
D gene: TRBD1
V gene: TRBV7-9

CDR3 protein: CASSQSGTGNEKLFF
CDR3 DNA: TGTGCCAGCAGCCAATCCGGGACAGGTAATGAAAAACTGTTTTTT
J gene: TRBJ1-4
clone size: NA
D gene: TRBD1
V gene: TRBV16

CDR3 protein: CASSLYGGAEETQYF
CDR3 DNA: TGTGCCAGCAGCTTATACGGGGGGGCCGAAGAGACCCAGTACTTC
J gene: TRBJ2-5
clone size: NA
D gene: TRBD2
V gene: TRBV7-2

CDR3 protein: CATRLRGSDNSPLHF
CDR3 DNA: TGTGCCACCAGGCTCAGGGGTTCCGATAATTCACCCCTCCACTTT
J gene: TRBJ1-6
clone size: once
D gene: NA
V gene: TRBV15

CDR3 protein: CASLGRAGETQYF
CDR3 DNA: TGTGCCAGCCTCGGGAGGGCCGGAGAGACCCAGTACTTC
J gene: TRBJ2-5
clone size: NA
D gene: TRBD2
V gene: TRBV6-5

CDR3 protein: CASSLGTSGSTDTQYF
CDR3 DNA: TGTGCCAGCAGTTTAGGGACTAGCGGGAGCACAGATACGCAGTATTTT
J gene: TRBJ2-3
clone size: NA
D gene: TRBD2
V gene: TRBV27

CDR3 protein: CASSLQSSGGASETQYF
CDR3 DNA: TGTGCCAGCAGCTTGCAGTCCAGCGGGGGGGCCTCAGAGACCCAGTACTTC
J gene: TRBJ2-5
clone size: NA
D gene: TRBD2
V gene: TRBV5-4

CDR3 protein: CASSSGTDYYEQYF
CDR3 DNA: TGTGCCAGCAGCTCCGGGACAGACTACTACGAGCAGTACTTC
J gene: TRBJ2-7
clone size: once
D gene: TRBD1
V gene: TRBV5-6